This T cell receptor (beta chain) derives from a study of technical replicates of blood from several donors. V was cut by 3 bases and J by 4 bases, with 7 bases left in between. CDR3 length equals 13 residues. Germline assignment: CDR1 SGHDT and CDR2 YYEEEE. Using immunoSEQ multiplex PCR, the repertoire was profiled, and TCRdb retains in-frame clones only, with some absent. The data contain roughly 65,000 clones, around 86% of them singletons. This clonotype was obtained from a human donor in good health. Some clones in this sample may be carry-over from other donors' samples. This sequence joins TRBV5-6 and TRBJ1-4; D is unresolved. Material for sequencing was PBMCs. The CDR3 here is CASSSDNNEKLFF. Here the CDR3 DNA reads TGTGCCAGCAGCTCCGACAATAATGAAAAACTGTTTTTT.